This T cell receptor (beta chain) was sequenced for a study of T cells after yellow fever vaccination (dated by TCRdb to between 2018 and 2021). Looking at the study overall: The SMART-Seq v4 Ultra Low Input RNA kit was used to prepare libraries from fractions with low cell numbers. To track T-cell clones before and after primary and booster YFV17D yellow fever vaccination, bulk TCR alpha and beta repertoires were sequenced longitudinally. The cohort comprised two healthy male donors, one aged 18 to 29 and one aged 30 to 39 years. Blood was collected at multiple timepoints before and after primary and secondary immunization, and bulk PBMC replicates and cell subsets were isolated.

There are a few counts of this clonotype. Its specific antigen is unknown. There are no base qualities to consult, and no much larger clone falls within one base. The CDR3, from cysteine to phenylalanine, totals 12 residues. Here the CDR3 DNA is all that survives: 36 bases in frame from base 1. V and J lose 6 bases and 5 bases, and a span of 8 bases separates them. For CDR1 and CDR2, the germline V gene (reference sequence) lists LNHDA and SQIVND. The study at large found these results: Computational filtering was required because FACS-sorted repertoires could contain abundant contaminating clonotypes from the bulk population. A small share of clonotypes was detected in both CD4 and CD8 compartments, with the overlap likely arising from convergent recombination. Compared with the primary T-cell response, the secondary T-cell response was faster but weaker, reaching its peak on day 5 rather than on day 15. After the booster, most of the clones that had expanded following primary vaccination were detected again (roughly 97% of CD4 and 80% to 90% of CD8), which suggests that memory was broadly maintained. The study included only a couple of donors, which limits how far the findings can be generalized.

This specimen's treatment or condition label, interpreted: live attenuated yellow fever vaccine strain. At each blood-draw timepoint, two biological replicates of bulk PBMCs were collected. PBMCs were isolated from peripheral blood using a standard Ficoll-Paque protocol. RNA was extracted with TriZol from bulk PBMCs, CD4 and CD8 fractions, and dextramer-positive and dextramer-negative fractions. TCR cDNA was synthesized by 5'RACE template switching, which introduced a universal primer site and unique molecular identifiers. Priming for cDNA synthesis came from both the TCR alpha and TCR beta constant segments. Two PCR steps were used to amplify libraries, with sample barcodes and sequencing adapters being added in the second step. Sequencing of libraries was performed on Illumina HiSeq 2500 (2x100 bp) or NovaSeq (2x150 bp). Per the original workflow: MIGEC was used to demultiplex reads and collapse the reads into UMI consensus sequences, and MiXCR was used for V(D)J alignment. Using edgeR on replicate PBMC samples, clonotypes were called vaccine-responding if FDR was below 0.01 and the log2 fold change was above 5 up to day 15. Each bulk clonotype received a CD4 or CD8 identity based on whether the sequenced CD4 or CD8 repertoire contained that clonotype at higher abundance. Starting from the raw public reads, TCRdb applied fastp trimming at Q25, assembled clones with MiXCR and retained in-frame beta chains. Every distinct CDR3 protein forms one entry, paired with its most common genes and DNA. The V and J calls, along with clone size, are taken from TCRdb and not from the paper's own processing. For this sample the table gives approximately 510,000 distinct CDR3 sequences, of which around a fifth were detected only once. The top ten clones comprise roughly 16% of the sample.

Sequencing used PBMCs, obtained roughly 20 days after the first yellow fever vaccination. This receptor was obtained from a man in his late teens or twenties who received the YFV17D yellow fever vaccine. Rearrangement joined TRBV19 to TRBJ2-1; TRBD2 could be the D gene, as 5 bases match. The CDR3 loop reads CASRVGDNEQFF. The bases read TGTGCCAGTAGAGTGGGAGACAATGAGCAGTTCTTC.